Below, 5 T cell receptor beta chains from the same sample are listed, as sequenced in a study of beta chain features in type 1 diabetes. Expressed TCRB transcripts were sequenced after all isolated RNA was converted to cDNA. TCRdb keeps only in-frame clones here, not all; method: immunoSEQ multiplex PCR. Of 200,000 to 250,000 clones in the sample, 12% to 15% were seen once. The sequenced sample was naive CD4+ T cells from blood. These receptors all come from a woman aged 35 to 49 in good health.

The V and J genes are TRBV13 and TRBJ1-1; D remains unclear. CDR3 length: 16 amino acids. Germline V gives CDR1 PRHDT, CDR2 FYEKMQ (reference sequence). V was pared by 1 base and J by 8 bases, with 20 bases between. CDR3 bases: TGTGCCAGCAGCTTAGACCGTGACTTTTCCAAGTCGGAAGCTTTCTTT. As protein: CASSLDRDFSKSEAFF.

The chain uses TRBV4-3 and TRBJ1-6; 8 positions agree with TRBD1. V was clipped by 0 bases and J by 5 bases; unmatched bases: 12. Germline V gene sequence: CDR1 LGHNA, CDR2 YSLEER. The CDR3 length is 19 residues. The CDR3 loop is CASSQDRGQGLKDNSPLHF. DNA for the CDR3: TGCGCCAGCAGCCAAGATAGAGGACAGGGTTTGAAGGATAATTCACCCCTCCACTTT.

This clone was detected only a few times. The genes are TRBV5-1 and TRBJ2-6; D is possibly TRBD2 (5 bases). V was clipped by 4 bases and J by 0 bases, with 17 bases between them. Looked up from germline, CDR1 is SGHRS and CDR2 is YFSETQ. The CDR3 sequence is 18 residues long. The CDR3 is CASSPTRDNRSGANVLTF. DNA for the CDR3: TGCGCCAGCAGCCCAACCCGGGATAACCGCTCTGGGGCCAACGTCCTGACTTTC.

The chain recombines TRBV19 with TRBJ1-4; TRBD1 matches at 11 bases. Germline assignment: CDR1 LNHDA and CDR2 SQIVND (reference sequence). The CDR3 length is 15 residues. V trimming: 7 bases; J trimming: 8 bases; junction bases outside the gene matches: 9. CDR3 sequence reads: CASMGDRGMEEKLFF. CDR3 sequence (DNA): TGTGCCAGTATGGGGGACAGGGGGATGGAGGAAAAACTGTTTTTT.

The rearrangement joins TRBV9 to TRBJ1-4; a possible D gene is TRBD1 (5 bases). The germline gives CDR1 SGDLS, CDR2 YYNGEE. This CDR3 region has 15 residues. Trimming pared 1 base from V and 7 bases from J, leaving 14 bases between. This CDR3 reads CASSVRQGLGEKLFF. The CDR3 DNA follows: TGTGCCAGCAGCGTACGTCAGGGACTCGGTGAAAAACTGTTTTTT.